This T cell receptor (beta chain) was sequenced for a study of cytomegalovirus exposure and HLA in healthy donors. Study findings and constraints: A prior analysis recorded that most TCR beta V segments were productive about 87% or about 30% of the time.

The PCR made use of 60 Vbeta and 13 Jbeta primers. Per the original methods: Among the unique TCR beta chains that a later analysis counted, about 84 million in all, approximately 12 million were shared. The assay was immunoSEQ multiplex PCR, and TCRdb's table has in-frame clones only and misses some. The V and J calls and clone size are taken from that table; D and trimming were inferred from the DNA. The data show about 59,000 clones, roughly nine tenths seen once. A note on this clone: The antigen remains undetermined.

The CDR3 is made up of 14 amino acids. In germline, CDR1 is MGHRA, CDR2 YSYEKL. J was trimmed by 3 bases and V by 4 bases; bases with no gene match: 2. Sequencing input: PBMCs. The receptor was isolated from a man younger than 40 in good health and CMV-seropositive. This chain connects TRBV4-1 to TRBJ1-4; 7 bases fit TRBD1. Written as DNA, the CDR3 is TGCGCCAGCAGCCTGACAGGGCCTAATGAAAAACTGTTTTTT. It encodes CASSLTGPNEKLFF.